This TCR beta chain comes out of a study of T cells in Graves' hyperthyroidism and ophthalmopathy (dated by TCRdb to the late 2010s). About the study as a whole: Peripheral blood samples were taken at the time of initial diagnosis, prior to any treatment. TCR V-J signatures able to tell the groups apart were searched for in a discovery cohort of some 97 patients, of whom more than 40 had Graves' ophthalmopathy and 57 had stable Graves' hyperthyroidism. Prospective prediction of ophthalmopathy was tested in an independent validation cohort of under 20 hyperthyroidism patients and 15 to 17 patients who later progressed to ophthalmopathy. The 85 to 100 discovery patients were divided at random into training and test sets in a 7:3 ratio. In addition, the study compared T-cell repertoires in thyroid tissue and in blood from six Graves' hyperthyroidism patients. Following sampling, methimazole starting at 30 mg daily was given to hyperthyroidism patients, and high-dose intravenous methylprednisolone was given to ophthalmopathy patients. The paper reports TCR Vbeta CDR3 sequencing of some 140 peripheral blood samples: some 44 ophthalmopathy, roughly 80 hyperthyroidism and roughly 17 progressor patients.

This clonotype appeared a few times. The target of this receptor is not known. No base quality information exists; no much larger clone differs at one position. Moderately to severely active disease, a Clinical Activity Score of at least 3, a NOSPECS grade of at least 4, and a duration under 3 months were present in ophthalmopathy patients. The study excluded patients with uncontrolled infections, other autoimmune diseases, pregnancy or lactation. Diagnoses relied on clinical symptoms, serum thyroxine and TRAb, thyroid ultrasound and orbital computed tomography. Ficoll-Paque density gradient centrifugation was used to isolate PBMCs from about 9.4 ml of fresh peripheral blood. Total RNA was extracted using Trizol reagent, and RNA quality was assessed on an Agilent 2100 Bioanalyzer. The TCR beta CDR3 regions were amplified from the RNA transcripts. For the first round of RT-PCR on the TCR CDR3, the HTBI primer set was used together with the Qiagen OneStep RT-PCR kit. Libraries were constructed in a second round of multiplex PCR, after which size selection and purification were performed. Paired-end sequencing of the libraries was performed with 100 bp reads on an Illumina HiSeq2000. The authors' pipeline ran thus. SOAPnuke was used to process the raw data, with reads discarded if the reads contained adapters or uncalled bases, had a mean Phred below 15, or lacked an exact constant-primer or identifier match. COPE v1.2.5 was used to merge high-quality paired reads, and clonotypes were defined as unique nucleotide sequences. Clonotypes were aligned to IMGT TRBV, TRBD and TRBJ reference segments using MiTCR v1.1. The analysis included only V-J combinations with a frequency above 0.0001, which together covered 99.2% of the repertoires. The TCS score was defined as the ratio of F50 (clonal expansion) to E x V (chaos), calculated using BLOSUM62-based TCRdist between CDR3 peptides within each V-J. Welch's t-statistics and random forest reduced 450 to 600 V-J features to around 14, which were used in a naive Bayes classifier (R e1071). Clones were called with MiXCR by TCRdb after fastp trimmed the public reads at Q25, and only in-frame beta chains were retained. Each record represents a unique CDR3 protein, reported with the most common genes and DNA among its rows. TCRdb assigned the V and J calls; the authors' analysis was not used. The sample profile shows about 250,000 distinct CDR3 sequences; approximately 23% of them were found once. The ten largest account for around 60% of the sample.

The CDR3, from cysteine to phenylalanine, totals 13 residues. Only the CDR3 part of the read is kept: 39 bases, read in frame from the first base. V was cut back by 3 bases and J by 5 bases, leaving a gap of 5 bases between them. CDR1 and CDR2 are read off the germline V gene (reference sequence) as LGHDT and YNNKEL. What the study reported, not specific to this receptor: In cross-validation, a model built on a 13 V-J signature told ophthalmopathy apart from stable hyperthyroidism with 85% to 90% sensitivity and 81% to 82% specificity, and in testing the same model reached 80%/75%. Sample size was not statistically predetermined, and blinding of investigators to group allocation was not performed. During validation, the model predicted progression to ophthalmopathy a median of roughly 7.1 months ahead of onset, with approximately 71% sensitivity and roughly 75% specificity. Most expanded thyroid clonotypes (frequency above 0.001) were also detected in blood, suggesting blood repertoires may reflect thyroid immune responses.

This receptor was taken from a man under 40 with Graves' ophthalmopathy. The V and J segments used are TRBV3-1 and TRBJ1-6; the D gene lacks a confident call. Sequencing input: blood. Here the CDR3 is given as CASSQANNSPLHF. DNA sequence: TGTGCCAGCAGCCAGGCTAATAATTCACCCCTCCACTTT.